The rows below give T cell receptor beta chains drawn from one sample of a study of T cell repertoires in cytomegalovirus infection. A single record per CDR3 protein comes from TCRdb applying MiXCR to the reads. The profile covers over 450,000 distinct CDR3 sequences, with around 11% appearing a single time and roughly 10% taken by the ten largest. The sample was PBMCs. These receptors came from a human donor in good health (CMV status not recorded). Some clones in this sample may be carry-over from other donors' samples. Both conserved end residues are trimmed from each CDR3.

J gene,V gene,CDR3 protein
TRBJ2-7,TRBV11-2,ASSSIRASGIYEQY
TRBJ1-5,TRBV7-8,ASSALGTGTYSNQPQH
TRBJ1-6,TRBV7-2,ASSLALRRNSPLH
TRBJ1-5,TRBV19,ASSPRATGGNKPQH
TRBJ2-2,TRBV19,ASSPREGRSGELF
TRBJ2-1,TRBV7-3,ASSHPGNDNEQF
TRBJ1-2,TRBV5-6,ASSFRTGAYGYT
TRBJ1-2,TRBV7-2,ASSGGGGHPRGNYGYT
TRBJ2-3,TRBV15,ATSGRVADTQY
TRBJ2-6,TRBV15,ATSGFLRGANVLT
TRBJ1-3,TRBV20-1,SAGDRGGNTIY
TRBJ2-1,TRBV7-2,ASSFGPRRGPPYNEQF
TRBJ2-3,TRBV3-1,ASRAKLGATDTQY
TRBJ2-5,TRBV4-1,ASSQEEARSVTQY
TRBJ2-3,TRBV28,ASSCGQGVPHSTDTQY
TRBJ2-3,TRBV15,ATSRVRRLAGVLDTQY
TRBJ2-2,TRBV20-1,SARRAGELF
TRBJ2-3,TRBV15,ATSRSLEVDTQY
TRBJ2-2,TRBV12-5,ASGYAEAGELF
TRBJ2-1,TRBV11-2,ASSLWDRGSNNEQF
TRBJ1-3,TRBV6-5,ASSYSRQGGGNTIY
TRBJ2-7,TRBV7-8,ASSLVGGGQGTYEQY
TRBJ2-2,TRBV7-4,ATQPTADRGTGELF
TRBJ1-2,TRBV29-1,SVENRGRGYT
TRBJ2-7,TRBV19,ASSPGQGLPEQY
TRBJ2-2,TRBV7-3,ASSLGQGGTGELF
TRBJ1-1,TRBV11-2,ASSLVDRKAF
TRBJ2-1,TRBV12-3/TRBV12-4,ASSLRTSGAPGQF
TRBJ2-1,TRBV4-1,ASGGWDGRDSYNEQF
TRBJ2-7,TRBV20-1,SARAGGLLGEQY